These 20 T cell receptor beta chains were all obtained from the same sample, sequenced in a study of cytomegalovirus exposure and HLA in healthy donors. Clones were read by immunoSEQ multiplex PCR, and TCRdb kept only the in-frame ones, dropping some. Of about 160,000 clones in the sample, approximately 89% are singletons; the top ten hold roughly 4.2%. The specimen was PBMCs. Receptors were obtained from a man younger than 35 in good health and CMV-seropositive.

This clone was observed a single time. V gene TRBV7-6 combines with J gene TRBJ2-1; 11 nucleotides align to TRBD2. CDR1 SGHVS and CDR2 FNYEAQ come from the germline V gene. The trim removed 0 bases at V and 0 bases at J, leaving 10 bases unmatched. The CDR3 contains 20 residues. This CDR3 is CASSLAWGLAAQSSYNEQFF. The CDR3 DNA follows: TGTGCCAGCAGCTTAGCGTGGGGACTAGCGGCCCAGAGCTCCTACAATGAGCAGTTCTTC.

J is TRBJ1-3 and V is TRBV7-3; D not resolved. Germline V gene sequence: CDR1 SGHTA, CDR2 FQGTGA. With 2 bases removed from V and 2 bases from J, the gap between germline ends came to 10 bases. This CDR3 has 15 residues. CDR3 residues: CASSLRGSTGNTIYF. The CDR3 DNA is TGTGCCAGCAGCTTACGGGGATCTACTGGAAACACCATATATTTT. Looking up the rest from reference TRBV7-3 and TRBJ1-3 gives the full variable domain: GAGVSQTPSNKVTEKGKYVELRCDPISGHTALYWYRQSLGQGPEFLIYFQGTGAADDSGLPNDRFFAVRPEGSVSTLKIQRTERGDSAVYLCASSLRGSTGNTIYFGEGSWLTVV.

V usage is TRBV7-9 and J usage is TRBJ2-7; D is undetermined. With 3 bases removed from V and 3 bases from J, the gap between germline ends came to 18 bases. CDR1 and CDR2 (germline): SEHNR, FQNEAQ (reference sequence). The CDR3 has 16 residues. The CDR3, as DNA: TGTGCCAGCAGCTTGGCCTTTTTCGGAGCGAGCTACGAGCAGTACTTC. This translates into CASSLAFFGASYEQYF.

The rearrangement links TRBV4-2 to TRBJ2-5, with 8 positions matching TRBD1. V lost 4 bases and J lost 2; bases outside the gene matches: 9. CDR1 is LGHNA, CDR2 YNFKEQ, per germline. This CDR3 is built from 16 residues. The CDR3 DNA sequence: TGTGCCAGCAGCCTCGGACAGGGCCTATCACAAGAGACCCAGTACTTC. It translates to CASSLGQGLSQETQYF.

The chain carries TRBV5-1 and TRBJ1-4; D is perhaps TRBD1 (5 bases). The CDR3 length is 14 residues. Between the trimmed V and J ends, which lost 2 bases and 4 bases, there was a span of 9 bases. Germline CDR1 and CDR2: SGHRS and YFSETQ. The CDR3 coding sequence is TGCGCCAGCAGCTTTTGGCAGGGTAATGAAAAACTGTTTTTT. It yields the protein CASSFWQGNEKLFF.

This chain joins TRBV5-6 and TRBJ1-4, with unresolved D. The V gene lost 5 bases and the J gene lost 4 bases, with 15 bases spanning the gap. The CDR3 is 15 residues long. Germline-derived CDR1 and CDR2 are SGHDT and YYEEEE. The CDR3 protein is CASRPRWLGNEKLFF. The CDR3 DNA sequence: TGTGCCAGCAGACCGAGGTGGCTTGGTAATGAAAAACTGTTTTTT.

The CDR3 bases are TGTGACTCGCGATTAGCGACAGGGGCTTGTACAGATACGCAGTATTTT. As protein: CDSRLATGACTDTQYF. The genes are TRBV19 and TRBJ2-3; 8 nucleotides agree with TRBD1. Germline CDR1 LNHDA, CDR2 SQIVND (reference sequence). CDR3 length: 16 amino acids.

The gene calls are TRBV4-1 and TRBJ2-6; 7 positions match TRBD1. The CDR3 extends over 16 amino acids. V lost 4 bases to trimming and J lost 1 base; unmatched junction nucleotides: 4. Germline CDR1 and CDR2: MGHRA and YSYEKL. CDR3 sequence (DNA): TGCGCCAGCAGCCTAGGGGGCGCATCTGGGGCCAACGTCCTGACTTTC. Protein: CASSLGGASGANVLTF.

The V call is TRBV27, the J call TRBJ2-7, with 8 bases fitting TRBD1. The CDR3 has 15 residues. CDR1 and CDR2 from the germline V gene are MNHEY and SMNVEV (reference sequence). The V and J ends lost 5 bases and 0 bases, in that order; junction bases with no gene match: 6. The CDR3 sequence: CASSRTGRPSYEQYF. CDR3 bases: TGTGCCAGCAGTCGGACAGGGCGCCCCTCCTACGAGCAGTACTTC.

This clone has more than one count but fewer than ten. V gene TRBV4-1 combines with J gene TRBJ2-7; TRBD2 agrees at 13 bases. The V gene's germline CDR1 is MGHRA and CDR2 YSYEKL. The CDR3 is made up of 15 amino acids. The V and J ends lost 5 bases and 3 bases, in that order; junction bases with no gene match: 4. The CDR3 bases are TGCGCCAGCAGCTTTGGGACTAGCGGGAACTACGAGCAGTACTTC. Protein product: CASSFGTSGNYEQYF.

The V call is TRBV11-1, the J call TRBJ1-1; TRBD1 aligns across 7 bases. The CDR3 is made up of 12 amino acids. From germline, CDR1 is SGHAT and CDR2 FQDESV (reference sequence). V was clipped by 6 bases and J by 5 bases; unmatched bases: 3. CDR3: CASSLQGTEAFF. In DNA, the CDR3 is TGTGCCAGCAGTCTACAGGGGACTGAAGCTTTCTTT.

The J gene is TRBJ2-1, the V gene TRBV5-1, with D tentatively TRBD1 (6 bases). V dropped 3 bases and J dropped 4 bases, with 11 bases sitting between them. CDR3 length: 14 amino acids. CDR1 and CDR2 from the germline V gene are SGHRS and YFSETQ. The CDR3 is CASSSGGLYNEQFF. Here the CDR3 DNA reads TGCGCCAGCAGCTCTGGGGGCTTGTACAATGAGCAGTTCTTC.

The genes are TRBV9 and TRBJ1-1; D is perhaps TRBD1 (6 bases). CDR3 length: 16 amino acids. Per germline, CDR1 SGDLS and CDR2 YYNGEE. The V end was cut by 4 bases, the J end by 1 base, with 17 bases between. The CDR3 region has the DNA TGTGCCAGCAGCACGCCCAGGGGATCAGCGAACACTGAAGCTTTCTTT. Its translation is CASSTPRGSANTEAFF.

The V and J genes are TRBV4-1 and TRBJ1-2; D possibly corresponds to TRBD1 (6 bases). CDR1 and CDR2 from the germline V gene are MGHRA and YSYEKL. This CDR3 contains 16 residues. V was shortened by 0 bases and J by 4 bases, with 15 bases between the two germline ends. The CDR3 region is CASSQEEETGVYGYTF. The CDR3 DNA reads TGCGCCAGCAGCCAAGAGGAGGAGACAGGCGTCTATGGCTACACCTTC.

The chain combines TRBV21-1 with TRBJ1-1; TRBD1, the table's D call, was not compared with the DNA. TRBV21-1 is given as a pseudogene. The CDR3 has 15 residues. In nucleotides, the CDR3 is TGTGCCAGCAGCAGCGTCGACGTCAGGGGACGAGGCGCTTTCTTT. It codes for CASSSVDVRGRGAFF.

J is TRBJ2-5 and V is TRBV15; no clear D. Germline CDR1 LNHNV, CDR2 YYDKDF (reference sequence). V shed 1 base and J shed 3 bases, with 6 bases lying between them. The CDR3 length is 13 residues. CDR3 sequence (DNA): TGTGCCACCAGCAGAGGTGAGAAAGAGACCCAGTACTTC. It encodes CATSRGEKETQYF.

The rearrangement uses TRBV28 and TRBJ1-5; the match to TRBD1 covers 8 bases. V trimming: 6 bases; J trimming: 1 base; junction bases outside the gene matches: 17. The CDR3 consists of 19 residues. CDR1 and CDR2 (germline): MDHEN, SYDVKM. The CDR3 sequence is CASSHQGAAGFRSNQPQHF. DNA of the CDR3: TGTGCCAGCAGCCATCAGGGGGCAGCGGGTTTTAGGAGCAATCAGCCCCAGCATTTT.

V is TRBV15 and J is TRBJ2-7, with 7 positions matching TRBD1. Germline lookup yields CDR1 LNHNV and CDR2 YYDKDF (reference sequence). The CDR3 runs to 16 residues. J lost 2 bases, V lost 3 bases, and 10 bases had no gene match. The CDR3 DNA reads as TGTGCCACCAGCAGCTCACGGGACAGAAGAACCTACGAGCAGTACTTC. Translated: CATSSSRDRRTYEQYF.

The rearrangement links TRBV7-7 to TRBJ2-6; 11 bases line up with TRBD2. The CDR3 extends over 18 amino acids. Losses at the gene ends were 10 bases for V and 2 bases for J; bases not matched to a gene: 13. Per the germline V gene, CDR1 is SSHAT and CDR2 is FNYEAQ (reference sequence). For the CDR3, the DNA is TGTGCCACGACTAGCGGGACCGGATTAGGTGCTGGGGCCAACGTCCTGACTTTC. As protein: CATTSGTGLGAGANVLTF. The variable domain in full, with the rest retrieved from reference TRBV7-7 and TRBJ2-6, is GAGVSQSPRYKVTKRGQDVTLRCDPISSHATLYWYQQALGQGPEFLTYFNYEAQPDKSGLPSDRFSAERPEGSISTLTIQRTEQRDSAMYRCATTSGTGLGAGANVLTFGAGSRLTVL.

V and J are TRBV27 and TRBJ2-1, with 10 bases that match TRBD2. The germline V gene encodes CDR1 MNHEY and CDR2 SMNVEV (reference sequence). The CDR3 is made up of 16 amino acids. Trimming at V came to 2 bases and at J to 4 bases, leaving 5 bases not matched to a gene. The CDR3 sequence: CASSLRLAGVYNEQFF. The DNA for the CDR3 is TGTGCCAGCAGTTTACGTCTAGCGGGGGTATACAATGAGCAGTTCTTC.